The following is a T cell receptor (beta chain) sequence with its context. The sample is drawn from a study of blood T cell repertoires in COVID-19. Study summary: COVID-19 samples, acute and convalescent, were from the United States, Italy and Spain.

V lost 4 bases and J 1 base, leaving 14 bases between the germline ends. The germline gives CDR1 SEHNR, CDR2 FQNEAQ (reference sequence). CDR3 length: 15 residues. Sequencing used immunoSEQ multiplex PCR; TCRdb keeps in-frame clones, though not all of them. The table has 170,000 or so clones, about 79% seen once. This clonotype was sampled from an older woman with acute or convalescent COVID-19. Sequences were obtained from peripheral blood. The chain couples TRBV7-9 to TRBJ2-7; possible D gene TRBD2, 6 bases. The DNA for the CDR3 is TGTGCCAGCAGCTCGACGCGGGACTCTTCCTACGAGCAGTACTTC. Translating gives CASSSTRDSSYEQYF.